This T cell receptor beta chain was observed in a study of beta chain features in type 1 diabetes. The study, taken as a whole, reports: Patients' naive, central memory and regulatory TCRB repertoires appeared more alike than those of healthy donors. All four CD4+ subsets of Type 1 diabetes patients contained TCRB CDR3s that were moderately but significantly shorter.

For this clone: Its cognate antigen is unknown.

Based on CD45RO/CCR7/CD25/CD127/CD95/CD27, CD4+ regulatory, stem cell-like memory, naive and central memory cells were sorted. Every isolated RNA sample was fully reverse transcribed, so sequencing captured expressed TCRB transcripts. The table came from immunoSEQ multiplex PCR; TCRdb's copy has only in-frame clones and leaves some out. The sample contains about 340,000 clones, 7% to 9% of which appear only once. Sequenced input: central memory CD4+ T cells from blood. This receptor was identified in a woman aged 18-35 years in good health.

CDR3 region: CASRGTGTGGYTF. In nucleotides, the CDR3 is TGTGCCAGCAGAGGCACCGGGACAGGTGGCTACACCTTC. The rearrangement uses TRBV25-1 and TRBJ1-2; TRBD1 aligns across 8 bases. The length of the CDR3 is 13 residues. From germline, CDR1 is MGHDK and CDR2 SYGVNS. The V and J ends lost 6 bases and 7 bases, in that order; junction bases with no gene match: 7.